This TCR beta chain originates from a study of blood T cell repertoires in COVID-19. Study-wide background: Samples taken during acute and convalescent COVID-19 were collected in the United States, Italy and Spain. In each case, the material was cDNA or gDNA derived from T cells, B-cell-depleted T cells, or PBMCs.

Study processing details: Amplification from reference gene primers served as the basis for estimated nucleated cell counts. TCRdb's copy holds only in-frame clones and misses some; the assay was immunoSEQ multiplex PCR. Clonal size and the V and J genes are those of that table, whereas D and trimming came from the DNA. The data show over 200,000 clones, about 90% seen once. The germline CDR1 and CDR2 sequences are MDHEN and SYDVKM. The CDR3 loop spans 16 amino acids. After removal of 1 base from V and 0 bases from J, the junction contained 5 bases not matched to a gene. The sequencing sample was made of peripheral blood. This chain joins TRBV28 and TRBJ1-1, with TRBD1 matching over 7 bases. The TCR sequence derives from a middle-aged man with active or convalescent COVID-19. The CDR3 nucleotides are TGTGCCAGCAGTTTATCTATCGGGACAGTGAACACTGAAGCTTTCTTT. Translating it yields CASSLSIGTVNTEAFF.